This TCR beta chain derives from a study of T cells after yellow fever vaccination. The overall study: SMART-Seq v4 Ultra Low Input handled preparation of low-cell-number fractions.

The CDR3 is 13 amino acids. With 3 bases removed from V and 3 bases from J, the gap between germline ends came to 12 bases. Germline loops: CDR1 SQVTM, CDR2 ANQGSEA. General study findings and limits: Repertoires obtained by FACS sorting could include abundant clonotypes that entered as contaminants from the bulk population. A secondary response was less intense yet reached its peak sooner, at day 5 versus 15. Post-booster reappearance was seen for most primary-vaccination clones (about 95% CD4, roughly 88% CD8).

This clonotype was observed many times. Its antigen is undetermined. TCRdb re-derived calls from the 5' RACE reads in MiXCR, one entry per CDR3 protein. Of around 610,000 distinct CDR3 sequences listed, roughly 12% are singletons. The source was PBMCs, collected on the day of the yellow fever booster vaccination. The TCR originated in a man younger than 40 who received the YFV17D yellow fever vaccine. The chain combines TRBV29-1 with TRBJ2-7, with D perhaps matching TRBD1 (7 bases). The CDR3 region has the DNA TGCAGCGTTGACGGAGGGGGCATCTACGAGCAGTACTTC. Its translation is CSVDGGGIYEQYF.